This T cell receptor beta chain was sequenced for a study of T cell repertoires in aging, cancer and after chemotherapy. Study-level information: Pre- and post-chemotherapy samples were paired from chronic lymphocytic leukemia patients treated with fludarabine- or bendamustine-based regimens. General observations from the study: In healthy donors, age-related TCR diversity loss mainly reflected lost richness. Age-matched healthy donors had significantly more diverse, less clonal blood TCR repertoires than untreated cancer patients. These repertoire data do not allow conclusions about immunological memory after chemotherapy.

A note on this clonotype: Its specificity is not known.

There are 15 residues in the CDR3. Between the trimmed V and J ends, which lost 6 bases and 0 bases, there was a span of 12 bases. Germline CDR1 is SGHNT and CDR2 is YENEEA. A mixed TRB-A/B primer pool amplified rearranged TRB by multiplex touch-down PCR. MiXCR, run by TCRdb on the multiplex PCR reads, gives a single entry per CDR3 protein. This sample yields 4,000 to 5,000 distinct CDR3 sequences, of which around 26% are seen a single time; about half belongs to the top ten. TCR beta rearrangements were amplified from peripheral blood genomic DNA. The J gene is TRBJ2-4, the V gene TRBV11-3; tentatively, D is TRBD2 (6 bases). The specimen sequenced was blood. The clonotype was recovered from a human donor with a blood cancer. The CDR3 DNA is TGTGCCAGCAGGCTCGGGGAGGTAGCCAAAAACATTCAGTACTTC. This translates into CASRLGEVAKNIQYF.